This T cell receptor (beta chain) was identified during a study of shared clonotypes between healthy human individuals. Overall study: The plates for each donor numbered three CD4 naive, three CD4 memory, two CD8 naive and one CD8 memory.

As for this clone: Its antigen remains unknown. A read error may produce the germline difference seen at one junction end.

General observations from the study: Naive subsets generally had larger estimated richness than memory subsets.

Germline V gives CDR1 SSHAT, CDR2 FNYEAQ (reference sequence). This CDR3 is built from 15 residues. Assay used: immunoSEQ multiplex PCR; TCRdb lists only in-frame clones, some missing. The sample carries under 1,900,000 clones, roughly 98.5% recorded once. Subsets obtained from CD4+ cells comprised CD45RA+ naive and CD45RA-negative memory cells. The chain recombines TRBV7-7 with TRBJ2-1; tentatively, D is TRBD1 (6 bases). Specimen: naive CD4+ T cells sorted from blood. Subset indicated: CD45RA+ positively selected. The TCR originated in a man aged 25-40 years in good health. The CDR3 sequence: CASSLGTNSYNEQFF. CDR3 nucleotide sequence: TGTGCTAGCAGCTTAGGGACAAACTCCTACAATGAGCAGTTCTTC.